This TCR beta chain was sequenced during a study of blood T cell repertoires in COVID-19. Study-level information: Collection of acute and convalescent COVID-19 samples took place in the United States, Italy and Spain. In each case, the material was cDNA or gDNA derived from T cells, B-cell-depleted T cells, or PBMCs.

About this clone itself: In the same sample, other DNA sequences code for this CDR3.

Germline V lookup: CDR1 MNHEY, CDR2 SVGAGI. The length of the CDR3 is 15 residues. V was clipped by 5 bases and J by 4 bases, with 12 bases between them. Source study methods: Researchers report that nucleated cell counts were estimated from reference gene primer amplification. The repertoire was sequenced with immunoSEQ multiplex PCR; TCRdb's copy has only in-frame clones and lacks some. V and J calls and clone size are copied from that table; D and trimming were computed from the DNA. The table lists about 240,000 clones, around 83% of them singletons. The chain uses TRBV6-5 and TRBJ2-6; tentative D call: TRBD1 (6 bases). The material sequenced was peripheral blood. This sequence was found in a woman in her sixties with active or convalescent COVID-19. DNA of the CDR3: TGTGCCAGCAGTCGCCAGGGGACCGGGGCCAACGTCCTGACTTTC. As protein: CASSRQGTGANVLTF.